The 24 T cell receptor beta chains reported below all come from one sample, sequenced in a study of blood T cells in healthy people across ages. The authors ran a second PCR of about 6 to 11 cycles using a sample-barcoded 5' primer and a J-beta primer mix. TCRdb reprocessed the 5' RACE reads via MiXCR and lists one record per CDR3 protein. This table has about 800,000 distinct CDR3 sequences, roughly 60% appearing once. Sequenced: blood. The receptor set was obtained from a man between 25 and 39 years old in good health.

This chain joins TRBV7-2 and TRBJ2-7; 8 bases align to TRBD1. Germline assignment: CDR1 SGHTA and CDR2 FQGNSA. V shed 5 bases and J 5 bases; nucleotides not matched to a gene: 8. There are 14 residues in the CDR3. CDR3 region: CASSPFRGRDEQYF. Written as DNA, the CDR3 is TGTGCCAGCAGCCCATTCAGGGGGCGGGACGAGCAGTACTTC. The variable domain in full, with the rest retrieved from reference TRBV7-2 and TRBJ2-7, is GAGVSQSPSNKVTEKGKDVELRCDPISGHTALYWYRQSLGQGLEFLIYFQGNSAPDKSGLPSDRFSAERTGGSVSTLTIQRTQQEDSAVYLCASSPFRGRDEQYFGPGTRLTVT.

This sequence joins TRBV4-2 and TRBJ2-6; D is unresolved. The length of the CDR3 is 13 residues. Germline values: CDR1 LGHNA, CDR2 YNFKEQ. V was trimmed by 2 bases and J by 15 bases, leaving 14 bases between them. CDR3 coding DNA: TGTGCCAGCAGCCAATTACCTTCCCCTCCCCTGACTTTC. Protein: CASSQLPSPPLTF.

The rearrangement links TRBV7-2 to TRBJ2-6; D is ambiguous. Trimming took 0 bases from V and 0 from J, leaving 3 bases between them. CDR3 length: 15 amino acids. The V gene's germline CDR1 is SGHTA and CDR2 FQGNSA. CDR3 amino acids: CASSLAVSGANVLTF. CDR3 DNA: TGTGCCAGCAGCTTAGCCGTCTCTGGGGCCAACGTCCTGACTTTC.

This clonotype was found a few times. CDR3 sequence reads: CASSLVHSATDTQYF. In nucleotides, the CDR3 is TGTGCCAGCAGCTTAGTTCATTCGGCGACAGATACGCAGTATTTT. This rearrangement joins TRBV7-2 to TRBJ2-3, with D unclear. V lost 1 base to trimming and J lost 3 bases, with 11 bases between them. This CDR3 has 15 residues. CDR1 and CDR2 from the germline V gene are SGHTA and FQGNSA.

The chain joins TRBV4-3 to TRBJ2-7, with TRBD2 matching 10 bases. Germline-derived CDR1 and CDR2 are LGHNA and YSLEER. V gave up 0 bases and J gave up 3 bases; unmatched junction bases: 11. The CDR3 is 18 residues long. The CDR3 nucleotides read TGCGCCAGCAGCCAAGAGGTAGCGGGAGGCCAGGCCTTCTACGAGCAGTACTTC. This encodes CASSQEVAGGQAFYEQYF.

The chain carries TRBV4-1 and TRBJ2-5; no clear D gene. Gene TRBJ2-7 matches the end of the DNA better, so the J call may be wrong. The germline V gene has CDR1 MGHRA and CDR2 YSYEKL. The CDR3 covers 14 residues. The CDR3 sequence: CASSQDSLVPEQYF. The CDR3 nucleotides are TGCGCCAGCAGCCAAGACTCCCTAGTCCCCGAGCAGTACTTC.

The chain recombines TRBV13 with TRBJ2-5; D possibly corresponds to TRBD2 (6 bases). Near its end, the DNA agrees better with TRBJ2-7, so the J call may be wrong. Looked up from germline, CDR1 is PRHDT and CDR2 is FYEKMQ (reference sequence). This CDR3 spans 17 amino acids. CDR3 amino acids: CASSLSVRESGSYEQYF. The CDR3, as DNA: TGTGCCAGCAGCCTGAGCGTCCGGGAGTCTGGCTCCTACGAGCAGTACTTC.

The V call is TRBV7-2, the J call TRBJ2-5; 13 bases are shared with TRBD2. Per germline, CDR1 SGHTA and CDR2 FQGNSA. J was trimmed by 0 bases and V by 5 bases; bases with no gene match: 3. The CDR3 sequence is 16 residues long. CDR3 region: CASSTTSGGYQETQYF. The CDR3 DNA sequence: TGTGCCAGCAGCACGACTAGCGGGGGGTACCAAGAGACCCAGTACTTC.

J is TRBJ2-5 and V is TRBV10-3; 7 bases are a match to TRBD1. Germline assignment: CDR1 ENHRY and CDR2 SYGVKD. The CDR3 totals 13 residues. The ends lost 7 bases at V and 11 bases at J; junction bases unmatched: 13. CDR3 DNA sequence: TGTGCCATCAAAGGACAGGATCTGGGAGAGCAGTACTTC. Translating it yields CAIKGQDLGEQYF.

The V and J genes are TRBV7-9 and TRBJ2-1, with a possible D match to TRBD2 (6 bases). V was pared by 3 bases and J by 0 bases, with 12 bases between. The CDR3 sequence is 16 residues long. Germline V CDR1 and CDR2: SEHNR, FQNEAQ (reference sequence). CDR3 bases: TGTGCCAGCAGCTTTGGACCAGCGGGCTCCTACAATGAGCAGTTCTTC. Translated: CASSFGPAGSYNEQFF.

The rearrangement links TRBV15 to TRBJ2-1, with D perhaps being TRBD1 or TRBD2 (5 bases each). The V end was cut by 4 bases, the J end by 6 bases, with 16 bases between. This CDR3 region has 15 residues. Germline CDR1 LNHNV, CDR2 YYDKDF (reference sequence). DNA of the CDR3: TGTGCCACCAGCACCCGAGGGGCCCGAGGCAATGAGCAGTTCTTC. This codes for CATSTRGARGNEQFF.

The rearrangement joins TRBV4-1 to TRBJ1-2; D call uncertain. Trimming took off 0 bases at V and 8 bases at J, with 10 bases between the two ends. From germline, CDR1 is MGHRA and CDR2 YSYEKL. The CDR3 runs 13 residues. The DNA for the CDR3 is TGCGCCAGCAGCCAAGAGAGTGGTCGCGGCTACACCTTC. This translates into CASSQESGRGYTF.

This clonotype was counted only a few times. The chain links TRBV5-5 to TRBJ2-5, with D perhaps given as TRBD1 or TRBD2 (5 bases each). The CDR3 runs 13 residues. Germline V gene lookup returns CDR1 SGHKS and CDR2 YYEKEE (reference sequence). The V end was cut by 6 bases, the J end by 3 bases, with 12 bases between. CDR3 region: CASTWDLKETQYF. DNA for the CDR3: TGTGCCAGCACCTGGGACCTAAAAGAGACCCAGTACTTC. Filled out from reference TRBV5-5 and TRBJ2-5, the complete variable domain reads DAGVTQSPTHLIKTRGQQVTLRCSPISGHKSVSWYQQVLGQGPQFIFQYYEKEERGRGNFPDRFSARQFPNYSSELNVNALLLGDSALYLCASTWDLKETQYFGPGTRLLVL.

This clonotype was observed many times. V and J are TRBV29-1 and TRBJ2-7, with 8 bases fitting TRBD1. The CDR3 extends over 13 amino acids. V lost 6 bases and J lost 0; bases outside the gene matches: 4. The V gene's germline CDR1 is SQVTM and CDR2 ANQGSEA. CDR3 coding DNA: TGCAGCGTAGGGGACAGGAGCTCCTACGAGCAGTACTTC. It specifies CSVGDRSSYEQYF.

The gene calls are TRBV28 and TRBJ2-1, with 7 bases aligning to TRBD2. J lost 0 bases, V lost 2 bases, and 10 bases had no gene match. The CDR3 is 18 amino acids. CDR1 is MDHEN and CDR2 is SYDVKM in the germline V gene. The CDR3 reads CASSLEWLAESSYNEQFF. The CDR3 DNA is TGTGCCAGCAGTTTAGAATGGCTAGCGGAGAGCTCCTACAATGAGCAGTTCTTC.

The CDR3 sequence is CASSPSRGRRHTQYF. The CDR3 coding sequence is TGTGCCAGCAGCCCCTCGAGGGGGCGTCGCCATACGCAGTATTTT. This rearrangement joins TRBV28 to TRBJ2-3; TRBD1 matches 7 bases. Germline CDR1 and CDR2: MDHEN and SYDVKM. The CDR3 totals 15 residues. The J segment lost 7 bases and the V segment lost 6 bases, leaving 13 bases of the junction unmatched.

The chain employs TRBV3-1 and TRBJ1-3; D not resolved. This CDR3 contains 14 residues. V was shortened by 0 bases and J by 4 bases, with 7 bases between the two germline ends. CDR1 is LGHDT and CDR2 is YNNKEL in the germline V gene (reference sequence). CDR3 DNA sequence: TGTGCCAGCAGCCAAGAGGGTAACGGAAACACCATATATTTT. This translates into CASSQEGNGNTIYF.

The gene calls are TRBV12-3 or TRBV12-4 and TRBJ1-2; 7 nucleotides agree with TRBD1. CDR3 size: 13 residues. Trimming removed 6 bases from V and 4 bases from J; junction bases left unmatched: 5. Written as DNA, the CDR3 is TGTGCCAGCAGGCGAGGGGGCAGCTATGGCTACACCTTC. Translation gives CASRRGGSYGYTF.

The V gene is TRBV12-3 or TRBV12-4, the J gene TRBJ2-5, with TRBD1 matching over 7 bases. Unmatched junction bases numbered 9, after V lost 4 bases and J lost 4 bases. CDR3 length: 15 amino acids. CDR3 protein: CASSSTGQIGETQYF. In nucleotides, the CDR3 is TGTGCCAGCAGTTCGACAGGGCAGATCGGAGAGACCCAGTACTTC.

This chain joins TRBV9 and TRBJ2-7; 7 positions match TRBD1. Trimming at V came to 1 base and at J to 2 bases, leaving 3 bases not matched to a gene. In germline, CDR1 is SGDLS, CDR2 YYNGEE. There are 14 residues in the CDR3. The CDR3 nucleotides are TGTGCCAGCAGCGTAAGGGACAGTCCCTACGAGCAGTACTTC. Its protein is CASSVRDSPYEQYF.

The chain uses TRBV5-1 and TRBJ2-4; D unresolved. The DNA end lines up better with TRBJ2-5; the J call may be wrong. The germline V gene has CDR1 SGHRS and CDR2 YFSETQ. The CDR3 is 15 residues long. CDR3 loop: CASSLNDGLKETQYF. In nucleotides, the CDR3 is TGCGCCAGCAGCTTAAACGACGGCCTCAAGGAGACCCAGTACTTC.

The V call is TRBV20-1, the J call TRBJ2-5; TRBD1 agrees at 7 bases. The length of the CDR3 is 12 residues. Per the germline V gene, CDR1 is DFQATT and CDR2 is SNEGSKA (reference sequence). The CDR3 DNA sequence: TGCAATGCCCGACAGGGCGGAGAGACCCAGTACTTC. Its protein is CNARQGGETQYF.

The chain employs TRBV6-1 and TRBJ2-7; tentatively, D is TRBD2 (6 bases). Germline V gives CDR1 MNHNS, CDR2 SASEGT. Trimming took off 4 bases at V and 7 bases at J, with 26 bases between the two ends. The length of the CDR3 is 17 residues. The CDR3 sequence is CASSASQVAGYYNEQYF. CDR3 DNA: TGTGCCAGCAGTGCCTCCCAGGTGGCGGGATATTACAATGAGCAGTACTTC.

The chain joins TRBV10-3 to TRBJ2-3, with D unresolved. Trimming stripped 8 bases from V and 2 bases from J, with 14 bases between. Germline CDR1 and CDR2: ENHRY and SYGVKD. The CDR3 contains 14 residues. CDR3 in DNA: TGTGCCATCGTTGACTCGGACCTCACAGATACGCAGTATTTT. This encodes CAIVDSDLTDTQYF.